The 11 T cell receptor beta chains below come from one sample, sequenced in a study of blood T cell repertoires in COVID-19. Data came from immunoSEQ multiplex PCR; TCRdb stores just in-frame clones and leaves some out. The sample carries about 88,000 clones, 87% recorded once. Sequencing used peripheral blood. The origin of the receptors is a male donor with acute or convalescent COVID-19.

V gene TRBV5-8 combines with J gene TRBJ2-3; weak D call: TRBD2 (6 bases). CDR1 is SGHTS, CDR2 YDEGEE, per germline. This CDR3 is 14 amino acids long. The V end lost 3 bases, the J end lost 2 bases, and 10 bases lay between the germline ends. Here the CDR3 reads CASSSAGLTDTQYF. Written as DNA, the CDR3 is TGTGCCAGCAGCTCGGCGGGGCTCACAGATACGCAGTATTTT.

Only one count was recorded for this clone. This sequence joins TRBV5-1 and TRBJ1-4, with D possibly being TRBD1 (6 bases). The CDR3 is made up of 14 amino acids. In germline, CDR1 is SGHRS, CDR2 YFSETQ. The ends were cut back, 0 bases at V and 8 bases at J, with 11 bases in the middle. Here the CDR3 DNA reads TGCGCCAGCAGCTTGGACAGGGTGAAAGAAAAACTGTTTTTT. As protein: CASSLDRVKEKLFF.

This chain uses TRBV9 with TRBJ1-1, with D unresolved. Germline values: CDR1 SGDLS, CDR2 YYNGEE. The CDR3 has 15 amino acids. The V gene lost 4 bases and the J gene lost 1 base, with 14 bases spanning the gap. DNA of the CDR3: TGTGCCAGCAGCCCTATGGGCGCACCGAACACTGAAGCTTTCTTT. Translating it yields CASSPMGAPNTEAFF. Supplemented by reference TRBV9 and TRBJ1-1, the full variable domain reads DSGVTQTPKHLITATGQRVTLRCSPRSGDLSVYWYQQSLDQGLQFLIQYYNGEERAKGNILERFSAQQFPDLHSELNLSSLELGDSALYFCASSPMGAPNTEAFFGQGTRLTVV.

V is TRBV30 and J is TRBJ1-1; weak D call: TRBD1 (5 bases). The ends were cut back, 3 bases at V and 11 bases at J, with 22 bases in the middle. From germline, CDR1 is GTSNPN and CDR2 SVGIG (reference sequence). CDR3 length: 14 residues. CDR3 region: CAWSTGTRASVAFF. CDR3 DNA sequence: TGTGCCTGGAGCACTGGGACTCGCGCTTCCGTTGCTTTCTTT.

This clone was picked up a small number of times. V usage is TRBV19 and J usage is TRBJ2-2; 9 bases align to TRBD1. The CDR3 consists of 15 residues. V lost 6 bases and J lost 3; bases outside the gene matches: 5. CDR1 and CDR2 from the germline V gene are LNHDA and SQIVND (reference sequence). This CDR3 is CASRTQGADTGELFF. CDR3 nucleotide sequence: TGTGCCAGTAGGACACAGGGGGCAGACACCGGGGAGCTGTTTTTT.

This sequence joins TRBV20-1 and TRBJ2-4; no definite D call. The CDR3 has 15 amino acids. V lost 3 bases and J lost 0, with 12 bases in between. From germline, CDR1 is DFQATT and CDR2 SNEGSKA (reference sequence). DNA of the CDR3: TGCAGTGCTAGTTTAACCCGCGGAGCCAAAAACATTCAGTACTTC. Translating gives CSASLTRGAKNIQYF.

The V call is TRBV5-1, the J call TRBJ2-3; 7 positions agree with TRBD1. The V gene's germline CDR1 is SGHRS and CDR2 YFSETQ. V lost 0 bases and J lost 1; bases outside the gene matches: 5. The CDR3 sequence is 16 residues long. CDR3: CASSLVQGVGTDTQYF. The CDR3 DNA sequence: TGCGCCAGCAGCTTGGTCCAGGGGGTGGGCACAGATACGCAGTATTTT.

CDR3 region: CASSLNSGYGYTF. The CDR3 coding sequence is TGTGCCAGCAGCTTGAACAGTGGCTATGGCTACACCTTC. V usage is TRBV5-5 and J usage is TRBJ1-2; no firm D call. The CDR3 contains 13 residues. The V and J ends lost 1 base and 4 bases respectively, with 8 bases between them. From germline, CDR1 is SGHKS and CDR2 YYEKEE (reference sequence). The full variable domain, rest sourced from reference TRBV5-5 and TRBJ1-2, is DAGVTQSPTHLIKTRGQQVTLRCSPISGHKSVSWYQQVLGQGPQFIFQYYEKEERGRGNFPDRFSARQFPNYSSELNVNALLLGDSALYLCASSLNSGYGYTFGSGTRLTVV.

Comments on this clone: The junction differs from germline at one of its ends, possibly a read error. The chain is built from TRBV29-1 and TRBJ1-5; 10 bases are shared with TRBD1. CDR1 is SQVTM, CDR2 ANQGSEA, per germline. The CDR3 runs to 15 residues. Here the CDR3 reads CSVEEPGQGTQPQHF. The CDR3 DNA reads TGCAGCGTAGAAGAACCGGGACAGGGGACTCAGCCCCAGCATTTT.

This chain links TRBV13 with TRBJ1-6, with 8 bases identical to TRBD1. CDR1 is PRHDT, CDR2 FYEKMQ, per germline (reference sequence). Germline trimming cut 5 bases from V and 10 bases from J; bases unmatched to any gene: 10. The CDR3 is 15 residues long. The CDR3: CASSPSPTGASPLHF. CDR3 DNA sequence: TGTGCCAGCAGCCCGTCCCCGACAGGGGCCTCACCCCTCCACTTT.

The V gene is TRBV5-1, the J gene TRBJ2-7; 7 bases are a match to TRBD1. The CDR3 is made up of 14 amino acids. V was pared by 4 bases and J by 1 base, with 5 bases of the junction left unmatched. The germline V gene encodes CDR1 SGHRS and CDR2 YFSETQ. The CDR3 spells CASSQEQGSYEQYF. DNA for the CDR3: TGCGCCAGCAGCCAAGAACAGGGGTCCTACGAGCAGTACTTC. Complete variable domain (other parts from reference TRBV5-1 and TRBJ2-7): KAGVTQTPRYLIKTRGQQVTLSCSPISGHRSVSWYQQTPGQGLQFLFEYFSETQRNKGNFPGRFSGRQFSNSRSEMNVSTLELGDSALYLCASSQEQGSYEQYFGPGTRLTVT.